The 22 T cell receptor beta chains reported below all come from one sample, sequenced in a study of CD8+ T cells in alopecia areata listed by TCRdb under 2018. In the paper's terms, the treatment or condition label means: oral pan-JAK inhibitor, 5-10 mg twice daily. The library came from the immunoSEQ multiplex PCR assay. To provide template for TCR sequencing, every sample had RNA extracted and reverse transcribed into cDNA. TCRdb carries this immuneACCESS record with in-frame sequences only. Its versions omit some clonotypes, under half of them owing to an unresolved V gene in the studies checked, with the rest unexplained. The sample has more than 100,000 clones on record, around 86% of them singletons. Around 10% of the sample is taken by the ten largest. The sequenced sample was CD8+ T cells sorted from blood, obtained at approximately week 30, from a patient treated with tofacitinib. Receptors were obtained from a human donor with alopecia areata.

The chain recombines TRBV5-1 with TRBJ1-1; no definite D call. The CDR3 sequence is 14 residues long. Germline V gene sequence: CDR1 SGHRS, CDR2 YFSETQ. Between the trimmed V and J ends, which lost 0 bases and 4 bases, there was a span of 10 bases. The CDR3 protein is CASSLDGGSTEAFF. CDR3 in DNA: TGCGCCAGCAGCTTGGATGGCGGAAGCACTGAAGCTTTCTTT.

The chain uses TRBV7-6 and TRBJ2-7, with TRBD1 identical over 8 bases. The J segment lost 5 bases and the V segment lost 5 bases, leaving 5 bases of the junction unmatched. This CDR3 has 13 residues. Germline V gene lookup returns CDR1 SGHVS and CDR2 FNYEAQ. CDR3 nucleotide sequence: TGTGCCAGCAGCGTCCGGACAGGGAACGAGCAGTACTTC. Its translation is CASSVRTGNEQYF.

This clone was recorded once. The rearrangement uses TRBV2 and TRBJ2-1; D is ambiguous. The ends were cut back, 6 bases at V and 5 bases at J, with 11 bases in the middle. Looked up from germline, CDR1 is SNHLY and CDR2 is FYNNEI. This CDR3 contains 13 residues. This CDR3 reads CASRVGGHNEQFF. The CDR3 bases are TGTGCCAGCAGGGTGGGTGGACACAATGAGCAGTTCTTC.

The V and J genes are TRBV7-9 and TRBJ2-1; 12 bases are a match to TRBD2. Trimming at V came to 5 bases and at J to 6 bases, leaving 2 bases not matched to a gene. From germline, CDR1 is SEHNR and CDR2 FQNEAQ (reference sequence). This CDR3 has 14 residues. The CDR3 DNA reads TGTGCCAGCAGCCCGACTAGCGGGGGCAATGAGCAGTTCTTC. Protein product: CASSPTSGGNEQFF. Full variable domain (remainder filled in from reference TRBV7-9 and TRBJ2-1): DTGVSQNPRHKITKRGQNVTFRCDPISEHNRLYWYRQTLGQGPEFLTYFQNEAQLEKSRLLSDRFSAERPKGSFSTLEIQRTEQGDSAMYLCASSPTSGGNEQFFGPGTRLTVL.

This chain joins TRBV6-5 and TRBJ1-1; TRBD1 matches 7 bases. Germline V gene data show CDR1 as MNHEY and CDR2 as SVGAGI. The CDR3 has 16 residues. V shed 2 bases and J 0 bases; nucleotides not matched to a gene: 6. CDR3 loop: CASSYGTAYMNTEAFF. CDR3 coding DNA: TGTGCCAGCAGTTACGGGACAGCTTATATGAACACTGAAGCTTTCTTT.

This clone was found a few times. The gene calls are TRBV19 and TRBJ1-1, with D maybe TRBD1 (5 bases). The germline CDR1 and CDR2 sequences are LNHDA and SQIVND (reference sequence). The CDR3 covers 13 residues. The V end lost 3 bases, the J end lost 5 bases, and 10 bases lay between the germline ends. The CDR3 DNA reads TGTGCCAGTAGTATTCCCAGGGTGACTGAAGCTTTCTTT. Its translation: CASSIPRVTEAFF.

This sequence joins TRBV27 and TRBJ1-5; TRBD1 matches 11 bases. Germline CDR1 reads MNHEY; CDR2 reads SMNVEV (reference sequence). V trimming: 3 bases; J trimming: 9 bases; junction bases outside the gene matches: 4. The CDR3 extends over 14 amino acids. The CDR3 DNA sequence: TGTGCCAGCAGTTTGGGACAGGGGGTTCCGCCCCAGCATTTT. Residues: CASSLGQGVPPQHF.

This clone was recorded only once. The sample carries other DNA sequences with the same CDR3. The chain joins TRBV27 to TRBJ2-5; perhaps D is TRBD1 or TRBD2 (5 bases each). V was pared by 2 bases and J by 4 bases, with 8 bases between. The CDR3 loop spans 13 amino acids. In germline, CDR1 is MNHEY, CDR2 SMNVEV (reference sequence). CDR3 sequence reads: CASSLTGGETQYF. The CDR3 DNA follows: TGTGCCAGCAGTTTAACTGGGGGAGAGACCCAGTACTTC.

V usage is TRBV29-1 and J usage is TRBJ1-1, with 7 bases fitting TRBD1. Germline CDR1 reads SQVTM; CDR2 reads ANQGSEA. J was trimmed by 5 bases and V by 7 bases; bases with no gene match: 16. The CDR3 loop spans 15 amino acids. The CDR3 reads CSARGSHRGETEAFF. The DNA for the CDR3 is TGCAGCGCTCGCGGATCTCACAGGGGTGAGACTGAAGCTTTCTTT. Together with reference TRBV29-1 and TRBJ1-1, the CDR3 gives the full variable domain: SAVISQKPSRDICQRGTSLTIQCQVDSQVTMMFWYRQQPGQSLTLIATANQGSEATYESGFVIDKFPISRPNLTFSTLTVSNMSPEDSSIYLCSARGSHRGETEAFFGQGTRLTVV.

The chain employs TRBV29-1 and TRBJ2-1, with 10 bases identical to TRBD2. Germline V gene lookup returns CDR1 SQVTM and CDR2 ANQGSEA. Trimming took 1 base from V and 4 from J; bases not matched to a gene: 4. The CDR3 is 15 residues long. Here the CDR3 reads CSVEGLAGVYNEQFF. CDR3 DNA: TGCAGCGTTGAAGGGCTAGCGGGGGTATACAATGAGCAGTTCTTC.

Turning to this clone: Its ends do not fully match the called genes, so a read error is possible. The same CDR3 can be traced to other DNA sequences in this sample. CDR3 amino acids: CASAGDEQFF. CDR3 DNA sequence: TGCGCCAGCGCCGGGGATGAGCAGTTCTTC. The chain combines TRBV9 with TRBJ2-1, with D perhaps TRBD2 (5 bases). The CDR3 runs 10 residues. The germline CDR1 and CDR2 sequences are SGDLS and YYNGEE.

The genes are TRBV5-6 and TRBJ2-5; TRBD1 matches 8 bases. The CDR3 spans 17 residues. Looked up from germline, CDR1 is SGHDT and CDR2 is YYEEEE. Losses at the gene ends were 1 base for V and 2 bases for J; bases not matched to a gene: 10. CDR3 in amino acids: CASSLTVLNRGQETQYF. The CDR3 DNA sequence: TGTGCCAGCAGCTTGACGGTACTTAACAGGGGGCAAGAGACCCAGTACTTC. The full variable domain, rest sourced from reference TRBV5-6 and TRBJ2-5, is DAGVTQSPTHLIKTRGQQVTLRCSPKSGHDTVSWYQQALGQGPQFIFQYYEEEERQRGNFPDRFSGHQFPNYSSELNVNALLLGDSALYLCASSLTVLNRGQETQYFGPGTRLLVL.

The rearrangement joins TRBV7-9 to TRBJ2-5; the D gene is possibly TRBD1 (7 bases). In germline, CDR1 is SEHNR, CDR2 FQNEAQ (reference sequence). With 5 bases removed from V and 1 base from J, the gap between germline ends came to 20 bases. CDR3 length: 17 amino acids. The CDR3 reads CASSSPRSGGPQETQYF. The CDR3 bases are TGTGCCAGCAGCAGCCCCCGATCAGGGGGGCCCCAAGAGACCCAGTACTTC.

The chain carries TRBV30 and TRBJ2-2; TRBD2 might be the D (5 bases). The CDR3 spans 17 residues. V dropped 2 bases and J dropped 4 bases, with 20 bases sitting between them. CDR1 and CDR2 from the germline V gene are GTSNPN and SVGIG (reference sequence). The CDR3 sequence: CAWSQSGAAATTGELFF. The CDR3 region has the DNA TGTGCCTGGAGTCAGAGCGGAGCGGCGGCCACCACCGGGGAGCTGTTTTTT.

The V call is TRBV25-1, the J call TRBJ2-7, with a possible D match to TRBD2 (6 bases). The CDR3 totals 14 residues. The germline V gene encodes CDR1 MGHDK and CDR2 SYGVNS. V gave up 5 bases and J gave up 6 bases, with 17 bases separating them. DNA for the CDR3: TGTGCCAGCAGTCCTCTATCCGGGGGTGGCGAGCAGTACTTC. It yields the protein CASSPLSGGGEQYF.

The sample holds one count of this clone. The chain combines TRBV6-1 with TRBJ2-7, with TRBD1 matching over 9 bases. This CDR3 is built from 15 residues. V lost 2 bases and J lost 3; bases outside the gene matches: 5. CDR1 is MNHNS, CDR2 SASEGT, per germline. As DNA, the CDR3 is TGTGCCAGCAGTGAATATCCGGGACAGGGCTACGAGCAGTACTTC. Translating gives CASSEYPGQGYEQYF.

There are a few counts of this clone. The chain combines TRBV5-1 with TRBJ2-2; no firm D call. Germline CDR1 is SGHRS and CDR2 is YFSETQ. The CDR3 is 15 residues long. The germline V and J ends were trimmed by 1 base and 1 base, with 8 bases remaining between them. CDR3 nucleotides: TGCGCCAGCAGCTTGAAAGCGCAGAACACCGGGGAGCTGTTTTTT. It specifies CASSLKAQNTGELFF.

CDR3 coding DNA: TGTGCCAGCATCTCCCAGACAGATAAGAACTCTGGAAACACCATATATTTT. Its protein product is CASISQTDKNSGNTIYF. J is TRBJ1-3 and V is TRBV25-1; weak D call: TRBD1 (5 bases). Germline loops: CDR1 MGHDK, CDR2 SYGVNS. V gave up 7 bases and J gave up 0 bases, with 19 bases separating them. This CDR3 contains 17 residues.

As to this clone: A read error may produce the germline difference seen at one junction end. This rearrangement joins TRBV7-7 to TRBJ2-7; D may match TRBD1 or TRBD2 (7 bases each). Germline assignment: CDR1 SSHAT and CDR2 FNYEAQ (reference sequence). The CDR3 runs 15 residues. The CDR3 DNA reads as TGTGCTAGCAGCTTAGCCTCAGGGGGGGACTACGAGCAGTACTTC. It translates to CASSLASGGDYEQYF.

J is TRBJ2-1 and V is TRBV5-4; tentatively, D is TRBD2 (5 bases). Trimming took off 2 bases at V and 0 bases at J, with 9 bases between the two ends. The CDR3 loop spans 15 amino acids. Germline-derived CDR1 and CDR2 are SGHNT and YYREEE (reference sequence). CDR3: CASSLSGSSYNEQFF. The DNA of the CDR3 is TGTGCCAGCAGCTTAAGCGGAAGCTCCTACAATGAGCAGTTCTTC.

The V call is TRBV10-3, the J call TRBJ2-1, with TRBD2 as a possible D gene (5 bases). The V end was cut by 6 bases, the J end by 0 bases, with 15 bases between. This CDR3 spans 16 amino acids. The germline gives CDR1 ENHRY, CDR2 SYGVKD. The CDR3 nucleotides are TGTGCCATCAGACTCGGACTTTTGAGCTCCTACAATGAGCAGTTCTTC. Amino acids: CAIRLGLLSSYNEQFF.

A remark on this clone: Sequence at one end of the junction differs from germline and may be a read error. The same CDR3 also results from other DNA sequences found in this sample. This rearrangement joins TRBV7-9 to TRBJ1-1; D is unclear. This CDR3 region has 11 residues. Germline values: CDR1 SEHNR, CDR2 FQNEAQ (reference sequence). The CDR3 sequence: CASSSILGAFF. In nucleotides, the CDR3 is TGCGCCAGCAGCTCTATTCTAGGGGCTTTCTTT. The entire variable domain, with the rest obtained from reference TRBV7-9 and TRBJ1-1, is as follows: DTGVSQNPRHKITKRGQNVTFRCDPISEHNRLYWYRQTLGQGPEFLTYFQNEAQLEKSRLLSDRFSAERPKGSFSTLEIQRTEQGDSAMYLCASSSILGAFFGQGTRLTVV.